The entry that follows covers one TCR beta chain sequence. The CDR3 has 16 amino acids. V was cut by 5 bases and J by 2 bases, with 18 bases left in between. Germline loops: CDR1 MNHEY, CDR2 SMNVEV (reference sequence). These data belong to a study of blood T cell repertoires in COVID-19. About the research overall: The origin of the acute and convalescent COVID-19 samples was the United States, Italy and Spain. Nucleic acid was either cDNA or gDNA, and it came from T cells, B-cell-depleted T cells, or PBMCs.

Researchers sorted participants into cohorts using their self-reported clinical history. Per the authors' pipeline: Estimation of nucleated cell counts relied on the amplification of reference gene primers. The data were produced by immunoSEQ multiplex PCR, yet TCRdb's version contains in-frame clones alone and is incomplete. V and J calls and clone size come straight from that table; D and trimming were deduced from the DNA. Here the sample spans under 200,000 clones, approximately 90% being singletons. The clonotype was recovered from a woman between 35 and 50 years old in a cohort exposed to, infected with or recovered from COVID-19 (not recorded which). Sequencing was carried out using PBMCs or T cells enriched from blood (not recorded which). The chain uses TRBV27 and TRBJ1-2; D might be TRBD1 (6 bases). CDR3 amino acids: CASSASLTGKNYGYTF. The CDR3 nucleotides read TGTGCCAGCAGTGCCTCCCTTACAGGGAAGAACTATGGCTACACCTTC.